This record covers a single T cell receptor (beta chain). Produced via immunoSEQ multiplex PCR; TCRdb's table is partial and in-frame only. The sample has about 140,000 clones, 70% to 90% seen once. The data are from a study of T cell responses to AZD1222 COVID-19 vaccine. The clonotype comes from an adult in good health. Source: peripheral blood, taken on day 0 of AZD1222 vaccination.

The CDR3 sequence: CASSSRGTGAWGYNEQFF. CDR3 DNA: TGTGCCAGCAGCTCCAGGGGGACAGGGGCCTGGGGCTACAATGAGCAGTTCTTC. This chain uses TRBV11-3 with TRBJ2-1, with 10 bases fitting TRBD1. This CDR3 spans 18 amino acids. The germline V gene has CDR1 SGHNT and CDR2 YENEEA. After removal of 4 bases from V and 3 bases from J, the junction contained 12 bases not matched to a gene.